A selection of T cell receptor beta chains follows, all from one sample in a study of T cell responses to AZD1222 COVID-19 vaccine. Clones were sequenced by immunoSEQ multiplex PCR, and TCRdb holds only the in-frame ones, with some missing. Counted here are some 180,000 clones, 70% to 90% occurring once; the ten biggest clones make up approximately 0.5%. The specimen comprised peripheral blood, sampled on day 0 of AZD1222 vaccination. The origin of the receptors is an adult in good health. Each CDR3 is given with its conserved first and last residue. A D gene is named only where the DNA matches it firmly. Expanded clones get a size class; other rows say once, few or many, or leave the size out.

V gene,clone size,D gene,J gene,CDR3 DNA,CDR3 protein
TRBV6-5,.,.,TRBJ2-3,TGTGCCAGCAGCTGGGACCGGAGCACAGATACGCAGTATTTT,CASSWDRSTDTQYF
TRBV10-2,.,.,TRBJ1-2,TGCGCCAGCAGTGCCTTGGAACGGGTATCATGGTCCTTC,CASSALERVSWSF
TRBV30,.,TRBD1,TRBJ1-2,TGTGCCTGGGGGAGACAGGGGGCCTATGGCTACACCTTC,CAWGRQGAYGYTF
TRBV29-1,.,.,TRBJ1-2,TGCAGCGTTGCCAGGTTGGAGGGCTACACCTTC,CSVARLEGYTF
TRBV27,.,.,TRBJ2-7,TGTGCCACCCGCCCGACCGGGCCACCCTACGAGCAGTACTTC,CATRPTGPPYEQYF
TRBV29-1,.,.,TRBJ1-4,TGCAGCGTTAGATGGGCGTTAATTGAAGAAAAACTGTTTTTT,CSVRWALIEEKLFF
TRBV11-2,.,TRBD2,TRBJ2-1,TGTGCCAGCTCTCCCCTTATTCGCGGGGGGGACAATGAGCAGTTCTTC,CASSPLIRGGDNEQFF
TRBV27,once,.,TRBJ1-5,TGTGCCAGCAGTTTCGATTACAATTTTAATCAGCCCCAGCATTTT,CASSFDYNFNQPQHF
TRBV9,.,.,TRBJ2-2,TGTGCCAGCAGCGTTGGAGGGGGGACCGGGGAGCTGTTTTTT,CASSVGGGTGELFF
TRBV7-3,.,TRBD2,TRBJ2-1,TGTGCCAGCACCCCCGGGACTAGCGGGAGGGCCACTGAGCAGTTCTTC,CASTPGTSGRATEQFF
TRBV6-5,.,.,TRBJ1-1,TGTGCCAGCAGTCATCTACCCGGAGAGGCTTTCTTT,CASSHLPGEAFF
TRBV27,.,.,TRBJ2-7,TGTGCCAGCAGTTTATTCGGGGTGACTCCCAGGGCGCACGAGCAGTACTTC,CASSLFGVTPRAHEQYF
TRBV6-6,.,TRBD2,TRBJ2-7,TGTGCCAGCAGCCGACCGGGGGCTAGCGGGAGGGCCGGGACCTACGAGCAGTACTTC,CASSRPGASGRAGTYEQYF
TRBV11-1,once,TRBD2,TRBJ2-5,TGTGCCAGCAGCTCCGGGGGGGCCCAGTACTTC,CASSSGGAQYF
TRBV18,.,TRBD1,TRBJ1-2,TGTGCCAGCTCACCACGACAGGGTCTTTCGGATGGCTACACCTTC,CASSPRQGLSDGYTF
TRBV2,.,TRBD2,TRBJ2-3,TGTGCCAGCAGTGAACAGGGGACTAGCGGGATAGATACGCAGTATTTT,CASSEQGTSGIDTQYF
TRBV19,.,TRBD1,TRBJ2-5,TGTGCCAGTAGCAGGGGGCGTCGGGAGACCCAGTACTTC,CASSRGRRETQYF
TRBV9,.,.,TRBJ2-1,TGTGCCAGCAGCGAGGGAGAGTACAATGAGCAGTTCTTC,CASSEGEYNEQFF
TRBV27,.,.,TRBJ2-3,TGTGCCAGCAGTTTGGATGGATACACAGATACGCAGTATTTT,CASSLDGYTDTQYF
TRBV6-4,.,TRBD1,TRBJ2-3,TGTGCCAGCAGTGGAGGGGGCTTGGGCACAGATACGCAGTATTTT,CASSGGGLGTDTQYF
TRBV29-1,.,TRBD2,TRBJ2-7,TGCAGCGTTGATCTTCAGGGTCTAACCGGGACAGAAACTAGCGGGGGTTACGAGCAGTACTTC,CSVDLQGLTGTETSGGYEQYF
TRBV12-3/TRBV12-4,.,.,TRBJ2-2,TGTGCCAGCAGTCAACAGGGTCCCGGGGAGCTGTTTTTT,CASSQQGPGELFF
TRBV27,.,.,TRBJ2-4,TGTGCCAGCACCCATTATAACCAGGTTGTGGGCAAAAACATTCAGTACTTC,CASTHYNQVVGKNIQYF
TRBV30,.,TRBD1,TRBJ1-6,TGTGCCTGGAGCGGTACAGGGGGTTCCCTCCACTTT,CAWSGTGGSLHF
TRBV6-5,.,TRBD1,TRBJ2-5,TGTGCCAGCAGTCTTCGACAGGGGGCGTGGGAGACCCAGTACTTC,CASSLRQGAWETQYF
TRBV4-1,.,TRBD2,TRBJ2-6,TGCGCCAGCAGCCAAGAGTTGGGTGGGGGACTAGCGGGGAATGGGGCCAACGTCCTGACTTTC,CASSQELGGGLAGNGANVLTF
TRBV5-1,.,.,TRBJ1-6,TGCGCCAGCAGCTTGAGTGTGGATAATTCACCCCTCCACTTT,CASSLSVDNSPLHF
TRBV4-1,.,.,TRBJ2-5,TGCGCCAGCAGCCTGGTTCCGGCGGAGACCCAGTACTTC,CASSLVPAETQYF
TRBV18,.,.,TRBJ1-5,TGTGCCAGCTCGGCAACAAGGAATCAGCCCCAGCATTTT,CASSATRNQPQHF
TRBV5-5,.,TRBD1,TRBJ1-1,TGTGCCAGCAGCTTGGAAGGGACAGGGTGGCAGGGCACTGAAGCTTTCTTT,CASSLEGTGWQGTEAFF
TRBV10-2,.,TRBD1,TRBJ1-2,TGCGCCAGCAGTGAAGACAGGGGGAAGGAGGGCTACACCTTC,CASSEDRGKEGYTF
TRBV9,.,.,TRBJ2-2,TGTGCCAGCAGCGGAGCGCAGTGGAACACCGGGGAGCTGTTTTTT,CASSGAQWNTGELFF
TRBV20-1,once,.,TRBJ2-7,TGCAGTGCTAGTGCCGGGGGTGTTCGGGACGAGCAGTACTTC,CSASAGGVRDEQYF
TRBV7-9,.,.,TRBJ1-1,TGTGCCAGCAGCTCCGGGACACAGGGTCACACTGAAGCTTTCTTT,CASSSGTQGHTEAFF
TRBV5-4,.,TRBD1,TRBJ1-4,TGTGCCAGCAGTCAACAGGGGGCAGATGAAAAACTGTTTTTT,CASSQQGADEKLFF
TRBV6-5,.,TRBD2,TRBJ2-1,TGTGCCAGCAGTCGAGGGACTAGCGGAACCAATGAGCAGTTCTTC,CASSRGTSGTNEQFF
TRBV11-2,.,.,TRBJ2-2,TGTGCCAGCGCCGGAGCATCGAACACCGGGGAGCTGTTTTTT,CASAGASNTGELFF
TRBV2,.,.,TRBJ2-3,TGTGCCAGCAGGCTGAAAGATACGCAGTATTTT,CASRLKDTQYF
TRBV19,.,.,TRBJ1-2,TGTGCCAGTAGTTGGGAGGGCGATGGCTACACCTTC,CASSWEGDGYTF
TRBV12-3/TRBV12-4,.,.,TRBJ2-3,TGTGCCAGCAGTCCTCAGGGGTTTTTGGTGAATTTT,CASSPQGFLVNF
TRBV2,.,TRBD1,TRBJ1-2,TGTGCCAGCAGGGCCGGGACAGACGGAATTAACTATGGCTACACCTTC,CASRAGTDGINYGYTF
TRBV9,.,.,TRBJ2-1,TGTGCCAGCAGCGTAGACAGGTGGGCCGGGAATGAGCAGTTCTTC,CASSVDRWAGNEQFF
TRBV6-2/TRBV6-3,.,.,TRBJ2-1,TGTGCCAGCAGTTACTTGGCCTCAGGTGTGGACAATGAGCAGTTCTTC,CASSYLASGVDNEQFF
TRBV4-1,few,.,TRBJ1-5,TGCGCCAGCAGCCAAGAAGGGGCCCATCAGCCCCAGCATTTT,CASSQEGAHQPQHF
TRBV7-8,.,.,TRBJ2-2,TGTGCCAGCAGCTTAGCGATCGTTACGGAGAACACCGGGGAGCTGTTTTTT,CASSLAIVTENTGELFF
TRBV21-1,.,.,TRBJ1-5,TGTGCCAGCAGCCTATCCGGGACAGCTAATCAGCCCCAGCATTTT,CASSLSGTANQPQHF
TRBV20-1,once,.,TRBJ1-3,TGCAGTGCGGAACGAGGAAACACCATATATTTT,CSAERGNTIYF
TRBV2,.,TRBD1,TRBJ1-5,TGTGCCAGCAGTACTGACAGGGGCGATCAGCCCCAGCATTTT,CASSTDRGDQPQHF
TRBV7-8,.,.,TRBJ2-5,TGTGCCAGCAGCTTACGGGTCCCGGAGACCCAGTACTTC,CASSLRVPETQYF
TRBV19,.,.,TRBJ2-3,TGTGCCAGTAGTATTTCGGCAGGGCAGAATACGCAGTATTTT,CASSISAGQNTQYF
TRBV6-2/TRBV6-3,.,.,TRBJ2-7,TGTGCCAGCAGTTATCTACAGACCTACGAGCAGTACTTC,CASSYLQTYEQYF
TRBV3-1/TRBV3-2,.,.,TRBJ2-2,TGTGCCAGCAGCCCGTACACCGGGGAGCTGTTTTTT,CASSPYTGELFF
TRBV5-8,.,TRBD2,TRBJ2-1,TGTGCCAGCAGGAAGGGACTAGCGCAATTCGAGCAGTTCTTC,CASRKGLAQFEQFF